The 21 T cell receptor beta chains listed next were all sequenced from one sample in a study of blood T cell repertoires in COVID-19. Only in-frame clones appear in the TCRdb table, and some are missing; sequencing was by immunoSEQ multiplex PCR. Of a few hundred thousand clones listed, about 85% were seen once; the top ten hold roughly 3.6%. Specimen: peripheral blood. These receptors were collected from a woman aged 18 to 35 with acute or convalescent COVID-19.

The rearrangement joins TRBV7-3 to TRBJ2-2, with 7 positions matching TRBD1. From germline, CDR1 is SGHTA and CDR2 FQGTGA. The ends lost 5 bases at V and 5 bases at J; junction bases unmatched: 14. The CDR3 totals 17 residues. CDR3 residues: CASSATPDRAVTGELFF. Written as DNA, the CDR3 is TGTGCCAGCAGCGCAACCCCCGACAGGGCGGTAACCGGGGAGCTGTTTTTT. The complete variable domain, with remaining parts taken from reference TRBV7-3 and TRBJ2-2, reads GAGVSQTPSNKVTEKGKYVELRCDPISGHTALYWYRQSLGQGPEFLIYFQGTGAADDSGLPNDRFFAVRPEGSVSTLKIQRTERGDSAVYLCASSATPDRAVTGELFFGEGSRLTVL.

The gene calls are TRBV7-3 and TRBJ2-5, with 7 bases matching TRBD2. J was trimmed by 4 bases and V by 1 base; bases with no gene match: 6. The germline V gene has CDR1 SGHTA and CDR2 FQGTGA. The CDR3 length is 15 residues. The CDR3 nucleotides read TGTGCCAGCAGCTTAATGGCGGGAGTGGGAGAGACCCAGTACTTC. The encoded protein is CASSLMAGVGETQYF.

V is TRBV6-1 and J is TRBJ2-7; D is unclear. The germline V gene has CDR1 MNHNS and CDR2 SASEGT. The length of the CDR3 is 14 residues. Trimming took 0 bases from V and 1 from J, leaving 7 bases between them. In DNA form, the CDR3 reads TGTGCCAGCAGTGAAGCGGCGGAGTCCTACGAGCAGTACTTC. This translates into CASSEAAESYEQYF.

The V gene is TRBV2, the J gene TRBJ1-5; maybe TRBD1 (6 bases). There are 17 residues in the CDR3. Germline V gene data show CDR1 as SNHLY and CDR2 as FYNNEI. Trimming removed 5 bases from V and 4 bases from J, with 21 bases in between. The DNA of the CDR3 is TGTGCCAGCAGTTCCCCACTGGGGGGGCCTTCTAATCAGCCCCAGCATTTT. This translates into CASSSPLGGPSNQPQHF.

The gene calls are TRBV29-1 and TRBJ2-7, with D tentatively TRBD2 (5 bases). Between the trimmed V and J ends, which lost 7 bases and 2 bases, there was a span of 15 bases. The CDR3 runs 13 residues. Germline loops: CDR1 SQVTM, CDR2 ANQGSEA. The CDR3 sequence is CSAFLAPPYEQYF. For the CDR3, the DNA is TGCAGCGCCTTTCTAGCACCACCCTACGAGCAGTACTTC.

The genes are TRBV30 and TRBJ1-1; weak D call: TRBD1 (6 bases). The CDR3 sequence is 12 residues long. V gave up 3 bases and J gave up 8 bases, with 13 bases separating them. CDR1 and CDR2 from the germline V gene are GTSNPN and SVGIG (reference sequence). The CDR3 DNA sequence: TGTGCCTGGAGCCTACACGGGACAGAAGCTTTCTTT. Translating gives CAWSLHGTEAFF.

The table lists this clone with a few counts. The CDR3 here is CSAGQGMNTEAFF. CDR3 nucleotide sequence: TGCAGCGCTGGACAGGGGATGAACACTGAAGCTTTCTTT. The genes are TRBV29-1 and TRBJ1-1; 9 bases are a match to TRBD1. The CDR3 covers 13 residues. Germline V gene lookup returns CDR1 SQVTM and CDR2 ANQGSEA. Germline trimming cut 7 bases from V and 0 bases from J; bases unmatched to any gene: 3.

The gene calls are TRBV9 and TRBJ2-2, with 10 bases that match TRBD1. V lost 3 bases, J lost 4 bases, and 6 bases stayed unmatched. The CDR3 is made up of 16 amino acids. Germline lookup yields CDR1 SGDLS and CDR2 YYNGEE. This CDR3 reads CASSAPGQGTTGELFF. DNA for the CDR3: TGTGCCAGCAGCGCTCCGGGACAGGGGACCACCGGGGAGCTGTTTTTT.

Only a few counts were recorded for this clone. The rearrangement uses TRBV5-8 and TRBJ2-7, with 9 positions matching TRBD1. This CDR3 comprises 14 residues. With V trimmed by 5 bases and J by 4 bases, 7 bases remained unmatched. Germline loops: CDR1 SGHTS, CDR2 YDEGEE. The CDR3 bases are TGTGCCAGCAGGTGGTACAGGGGGCCGTACGAGCAGTACTTC. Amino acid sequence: CASRWYRGPYEQYF. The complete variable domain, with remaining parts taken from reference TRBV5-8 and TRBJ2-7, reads EAGVTQSPTHLIKTRGQQATLRCSPISGHTSVYWYQQALGLGLQFLLWYDEGEERNRGNFPPRFSGRQFPNYSSELNVNALELEDSALYLCASRWYRGPYEQYFGPGTRLTVT.

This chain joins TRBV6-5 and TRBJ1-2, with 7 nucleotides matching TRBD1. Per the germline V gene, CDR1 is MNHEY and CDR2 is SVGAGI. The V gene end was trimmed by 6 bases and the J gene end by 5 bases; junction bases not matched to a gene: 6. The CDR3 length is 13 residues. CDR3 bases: TGTGCCAGCAGATTGGACAGGCGATATGGCTACACCTTC. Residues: CASRLDRRYGYTF.

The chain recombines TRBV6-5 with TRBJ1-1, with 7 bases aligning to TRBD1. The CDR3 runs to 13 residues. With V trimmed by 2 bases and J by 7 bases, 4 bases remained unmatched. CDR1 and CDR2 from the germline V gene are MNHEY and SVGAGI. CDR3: CASSYRGPNEAFF. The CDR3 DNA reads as TGTGCCAGCAGTTACAGGGGGCCCAATGAAGCTTTCTTT.

In nucleotides, the CDR3 is TGCGCCAGCAGCTCCATAGGGGCAGGGGGTCGGAATTCACCCCTCCACTTT. The encoded protein is CASSSIGAGGRNSPLHF. This chain joins TRBV4-1 and TRBJ1-6; TRBD1 agrees at 7 bases. After removal of 5 bases from V and 7 bases from J, the junction contained 14 bases not matched to a gene. Germline lookup yields CDR1 MGHRA and CDR2 YSYEKL. This CDR3 region has 17 residues.

The CDR3 sequence is CASGLWTGGVNQPQHF. In DNA form, the CDR3 reads TGTGCTAGTGGTTTATGGACAGGGGGTGTCAATCAGCCCCAGCATTTT. The chain employs TRBV12-5 and TRBJ1-5; the match to TRBD1 covers 10 bases. Germline lookup yields CDR1 LGHNT and CDR2 FRNRAP. This CDR3 has 16 amino acids. Trimming at V came to 3 bases and at J to 3 bases, leaving 5 bases not matched to a gene.

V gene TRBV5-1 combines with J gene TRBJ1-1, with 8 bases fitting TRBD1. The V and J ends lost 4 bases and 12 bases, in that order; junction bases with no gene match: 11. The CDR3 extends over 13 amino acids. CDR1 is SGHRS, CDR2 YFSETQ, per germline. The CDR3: CASSPADRGISFF. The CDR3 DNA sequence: TGCGCCAGCAGCCCAGCTGACAGGGGAATATCTTTCTTT.

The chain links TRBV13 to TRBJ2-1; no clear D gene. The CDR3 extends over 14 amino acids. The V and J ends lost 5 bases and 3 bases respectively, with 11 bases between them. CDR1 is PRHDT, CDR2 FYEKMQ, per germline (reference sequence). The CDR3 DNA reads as TGTGCCAGCAGCGCGGCGCCGGTCTACAATGAGCAGTTCTTC. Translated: CASSAAPVYNEQFF.

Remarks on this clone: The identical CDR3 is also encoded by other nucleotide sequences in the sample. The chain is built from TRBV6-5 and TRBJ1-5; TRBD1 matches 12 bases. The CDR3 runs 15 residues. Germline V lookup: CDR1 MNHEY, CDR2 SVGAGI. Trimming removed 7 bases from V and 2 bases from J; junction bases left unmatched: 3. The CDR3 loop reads CASTGTGGGNQPQHF. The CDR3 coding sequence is TGTGCCAGCACCGGGACAGGGGGCGGCAATCAGCCCCAGCATTTT.

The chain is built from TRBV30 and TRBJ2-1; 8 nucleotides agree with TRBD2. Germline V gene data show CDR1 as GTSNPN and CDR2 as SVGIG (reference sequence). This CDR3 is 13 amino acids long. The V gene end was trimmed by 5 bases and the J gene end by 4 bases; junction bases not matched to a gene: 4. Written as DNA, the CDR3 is TGTGCCTGGGCCCCGGGGGGGTACAATGAGCAGTTCTTC. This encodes CAWAPGGYNEQFF.

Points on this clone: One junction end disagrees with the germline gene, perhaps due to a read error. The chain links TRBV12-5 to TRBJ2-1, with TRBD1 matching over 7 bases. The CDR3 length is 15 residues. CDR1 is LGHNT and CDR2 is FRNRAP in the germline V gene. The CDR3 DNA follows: TGTGCTAGCGTCCTCCGGGACAGCTCCTACAATGAGCGGTTCTTC. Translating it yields CASVLRDSSYNERFF.

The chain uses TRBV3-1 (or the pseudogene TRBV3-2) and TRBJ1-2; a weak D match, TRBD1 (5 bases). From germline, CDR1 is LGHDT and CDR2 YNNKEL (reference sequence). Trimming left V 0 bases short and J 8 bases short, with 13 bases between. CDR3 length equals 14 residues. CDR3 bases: TGTGCCAGCAGCCAAGATTTGCAGGGTAGGGGCTACACCTTC. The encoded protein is CASSQDLQGRGYTF.

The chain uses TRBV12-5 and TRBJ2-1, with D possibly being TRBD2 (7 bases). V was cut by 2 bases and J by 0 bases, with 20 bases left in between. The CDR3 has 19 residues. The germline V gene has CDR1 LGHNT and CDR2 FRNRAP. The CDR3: CASGLSPLGGASSYNEQFF. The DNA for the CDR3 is TGTGCTAGTGGTTTGTCTCCGCTTGGGGGGGCTAGCTCCTACAATGAGCAGTTCTTC.

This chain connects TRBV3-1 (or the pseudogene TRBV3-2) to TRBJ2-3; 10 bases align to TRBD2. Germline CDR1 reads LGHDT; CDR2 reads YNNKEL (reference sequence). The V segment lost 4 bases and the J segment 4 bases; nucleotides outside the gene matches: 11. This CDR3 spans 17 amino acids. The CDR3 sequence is CASSLSHSSGSADTQYF. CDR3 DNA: TGTGCCAGCAGCCTTAGCCACTCTAGCGGGAGTGCAGATACGCAGTATTTT.